The clone carrying this T cell receptor beta chain was detected only a few times. The antigen remains undetermined. This specimen comes from a study of T cells after yellow fever vaccination. MiXCR was run by TCRdb on the 5' RACE reads, yielding one entry per CDR3 protein. The repertoire holds hundreds of thousands of distinct CDR3 sequences, with 8% to 10% as singletons. The germline V gene has CDR1 LNHNV and CDR2 YYDKDF (reference sequence). The junction had 4 bases not matched to a gene; V was cut back by 0 bases and J by 8 bases. The CDR3 sequence is 15 residues long. The study, taken as a whole, reports: Contamination of FACS-sorted repertoires by abundant clonotypes from the bulk population could occur.

This sequence originates from a man between 18 and 29 years old who received the YFV17D yellow fever vaccine. Sample: PBMCs, taken on the day of the first yellow fever vaccination. This chain links TRBV15 with TRBJ2-2, with TRBD1 matching 9 bases. The DNA of the CDR3 is TGTGCCACCAGCAGAGAAACAGGGGGCTTGGGGGAGCTGTTTTTT. Translation gives CATSRETGGLGELFF.